Following are 3 T cell receptor beta chains from one sample sequenced in a study of blood T cell repertoires in COVID-19. The assay was immunoSEQ multiplex PCR, and TCRdb's table has in-frame clones only and misses some. This sample has 130,000 or so clones, with approximately 87% found just once. The sequenced material came from peripheral blood. The receptors were gathered from a woman aged 50 to 65 with acute or convalescent COVID-19.

The V and J genes are TRBV30 and TRBJ2-3; TRBD2 is a possible D gene (6 bases). From germline, CDR1 is GTSNPN and CDR2 SVGIG (reference sequence). The CDR3 length is 12 residues. V was cut by 2 bases and J by 12 bases, with 15 bases left in between. CDR3 bases: TGTGCCTGGAGTCCTAGCGCCCTGACACAGTATTTT. Translated, it gives CAWSPSALTQYF.

The CDR3 sequence is CASSLGGLLQETQYF. Written as DNA, the CDR3 is TGTGCCAGCAGCTTAGGGGGACTACTCCAAGAGACCCAGTACTTC. This chain joins TRBV11-3 and TRBJ2-5; 7 bases fit TRBD2. Trimming cost V 1 base and J 1 base; bases outside gene matches: 3. Germline assignment: CDR1 SGHNT and CDR2 YENEEA. This CDR3 is 15 amino acids long.

The count of this clone is one. The rearrangement uses TRBV5-4 and TRBJ2-2; 7 bases map to TRBD2. Germline V gene sequence: CDR1 SGHNT, CDR2 YYREEE (reference sequence). CDR3 length: 16 residues. J gave up 4 bases and V 0 bases, and 6 bases lay outside the gene matches. The CDR3, as DNA: TGTGCCAGCAGCTTGGCCGCTAGCGGCGTCACCGGGGAGCTGTTTTTT. It specifies CASSLAASGVTGELFF.